This T cell receptor beta chain is from a study of cytomegalovirus exposure and HLA in healthy donors. Study findings and constraints: 87-base-pair reads could not separate some V segments, including TRBV6-2 and TRBV6-3. Within an earlier analysis, most TCR beta V segments proved productive either about 90% or about 30% of the time.

Of note for this clone: Its specificity is not known.

Amplification used 60 Vbeta primers and 13 Jbeta primers. Clones were sequenced by immunoSEQ multiplex PCR, and TCRdb holds only the in-frame ones, with some missing. This sample has 90,000 to 110,000 clones; under 85% occur once, and the top ten carry 7.5% to 10%. The germline gives CDR1 SNHLY, CDR2 FYNNEI. There are 15 residues in the CDR3. The ends were cut back, 4 bases at V and 1 base at J, with 12 bases in the middle. The origin of this receptor is a woman aged 40-49 years in good health and CMV-seropositive. Sequencing was carried out using PBMCs. This chain joins TRBV2 and TRBJ2-3; D not resolved. The CDR3 DNA follows: TGTGCCAGCAGTGTACTGGGCCATGGCACAGATACGCAGTATTTT. Translated, it gives CASSVLGHGTDTQYF.